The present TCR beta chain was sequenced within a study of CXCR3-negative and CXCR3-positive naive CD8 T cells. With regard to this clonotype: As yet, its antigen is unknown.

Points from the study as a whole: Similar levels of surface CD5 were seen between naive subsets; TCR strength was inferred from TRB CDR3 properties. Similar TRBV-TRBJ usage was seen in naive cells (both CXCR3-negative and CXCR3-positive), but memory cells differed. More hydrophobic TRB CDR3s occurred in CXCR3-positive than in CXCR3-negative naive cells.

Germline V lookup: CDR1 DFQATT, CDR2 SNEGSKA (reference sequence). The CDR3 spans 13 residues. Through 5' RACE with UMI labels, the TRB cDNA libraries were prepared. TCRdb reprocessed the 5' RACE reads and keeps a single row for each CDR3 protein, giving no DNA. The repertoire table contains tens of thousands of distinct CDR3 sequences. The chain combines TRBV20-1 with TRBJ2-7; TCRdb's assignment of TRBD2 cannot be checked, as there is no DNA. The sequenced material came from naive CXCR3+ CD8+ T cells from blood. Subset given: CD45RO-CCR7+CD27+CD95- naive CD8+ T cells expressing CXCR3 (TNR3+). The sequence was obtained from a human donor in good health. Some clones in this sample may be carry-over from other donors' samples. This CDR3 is CSATPRQTYEQYF.